These T cell receptor beta chains were read from a single sample in a study of blood T cell repertoires in COVID-19. Sequencing used immunoSEQ multiplex PCR; TCRdb keeps in-frame clones, though not all of them. Altogether some 250,000 clones are present, roughly 77% being singletons, with the ten largest covering about 3%. The sample was peripheral blood. The receptors shown here come from a woman of 80 years or more with acute or convalescent COVID-19. Each CDR3 is given without its conserved first and last residue. The order of the fields is CDR3 protein, clone size, V gene, J gene, CDR3 length. Expanded clones get a size class; other rows say once, few or many, or leave the size out.

ASSFFKGLAATDTQY	-	TRBV5-4	TRBJ2-3	15
ASSPPPLNSRNYEQY	-	TRBV18	TRBJ2-7	15
ASSQQGGQPQH	-	TRBV6-5	TRBJ1-5	11
AWSGQNNSPLH	many	TRBV30	TRBJ1-6	11
ASSVNRTPLETQY	-	TRBV6-2/TRBV6-3	TRBJ2-5	13
ASSYRGLGNTEAF	-	TRBV6-5	TRBJ1-1	13
ASSVVPHTSGYYNEQF	many	TRBV9	TRBJ2-1	16
ATSPGSLRSQPQH	-	TRBV24-1	TRBJ1-5	13
ASSQPGWVNTEAF	-	TRBV3-1/TRBV3-2	TRBJ1-1	13
ASSLGYGGASETQY	-	TRBV5-1	TRBJ2-5	14
ASSEKRGQAVGHGYT	-	TRBV2	TRBJ1-2	15
SSKQGNTEAF	-	TRBV29-1	TRBJ1-1	10
ASSSGGLNTEAF	few	TRBV28	TRBJ1-1	12
ASSSGVREIHQPQH	-	TRBV21-1	TRBJ1-5	14
ASSSRDRGQGELF	once	TRBV3-1/TRBV3-2	TRBJ2-2	13
ASSEGVRASYQPQH	few	TRBV6-1	TRBJ1-5	14
ASSLTQGNEKLF	-	TRBV5-1	TRBJ1-4	12
SASTGLAQKSEQF	-	TRBV20-1	TRBJ2-1	13
ASSVDQGAEETQY	-	TRBV9	TRBJ2-5	13
ASSYSVGRSYEQY	-	TRBV6-5	TRBJ2-7	13
ASSFGGAHGYT	-	TRBV5-1	TRBJ1-2	11
ASSYAAVGYT	-	TRBV6-6	TRBJ1-2	10
ASSDGQGIYNEQF	-	TRBV6-1	TRBJ2-1	13
ASSPSPPSRERENEQY	-	TRBV23-1	TRBJ2-7	16
ASTRSGWDREQY	-	TRBV7-9	TRBJ2-7	12
ASSYRGMGTEAF	-	TRBV7-9	TRBJ1-1	12
ASSQRFVQGTDTQY	once	TRBV3-1/TRBV3-2	TRBJ2-3	14
ASSTQPADSNEKLF	-	TRBV5-1	TRBJ1-4	14
ASSESLYTDTQY	-	TRBV10-1	TRBJ2-3	12
ASSLSSPGLGYT	-	TRBV27	TRBJ1-2	12